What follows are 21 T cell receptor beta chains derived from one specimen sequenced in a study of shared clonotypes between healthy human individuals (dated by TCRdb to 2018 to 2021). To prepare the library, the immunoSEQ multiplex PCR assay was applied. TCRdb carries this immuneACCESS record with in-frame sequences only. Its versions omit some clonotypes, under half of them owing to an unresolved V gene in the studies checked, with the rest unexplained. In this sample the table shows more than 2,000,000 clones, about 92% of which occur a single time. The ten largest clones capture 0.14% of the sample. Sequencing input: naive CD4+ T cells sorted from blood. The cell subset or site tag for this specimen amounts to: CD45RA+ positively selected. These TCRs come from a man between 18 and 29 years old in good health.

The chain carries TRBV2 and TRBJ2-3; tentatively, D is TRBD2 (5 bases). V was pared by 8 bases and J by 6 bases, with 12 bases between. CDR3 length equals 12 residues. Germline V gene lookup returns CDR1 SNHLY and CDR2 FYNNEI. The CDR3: CASAGSSDTQYF. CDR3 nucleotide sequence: TGTGCCAGCGCGGGTAGCTCTGATACGCAGTATTTT.

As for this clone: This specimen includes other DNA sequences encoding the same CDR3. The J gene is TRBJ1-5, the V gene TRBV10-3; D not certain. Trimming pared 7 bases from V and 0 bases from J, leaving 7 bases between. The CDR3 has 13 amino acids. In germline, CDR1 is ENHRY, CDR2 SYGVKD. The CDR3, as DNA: TGTGCCATCACGGGCGATAGCAATCAGCCCCAGCATTTT. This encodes CAITGDSNQPQHF.

DNA of the CDR3: TGTGCCAGCTCACCAACTAAATACACAGATACGCAGTATTTT. Protein product: CASSPTKYTDTQYF. The chain couples TRBV18 to TRBJ2-3; D is uncertain. V lost 2 bases, J lost 2 bases, and 8 bases lay in between. The germline V gene encodes CDR1 KGHSH and CDR2 LQKENI. The CDR3 has 14 residues. Full variable domain (remainder filled in from reference TRBV18 and TRBJ2-3): NAGVMQNPRHLVRRRGQEARLRCSPMKGHSHVYWYRQLPEEGLKFMVYLQKENIIDESGMPKERFSAEFPKEGPSILRIQQVVRGDSAAYFCASSPTKYTDTQYFGPGTRLTVL.

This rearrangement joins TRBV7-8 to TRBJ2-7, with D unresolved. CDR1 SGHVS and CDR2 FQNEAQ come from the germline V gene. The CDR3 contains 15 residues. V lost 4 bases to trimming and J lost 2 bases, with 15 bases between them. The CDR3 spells CASSSLRRIPYEQYF. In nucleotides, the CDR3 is TGTGCCAGCAGCTCACTCCGGCGTATCCCCTACGAGCAGTACTTC.

The DNA of the CDR3 is TGTGCCAGCAGTCTCAAACGGACAGGGATGGAAAGGGAAGCTTTCTTT. Encoded protein: CASSLKRTGMEREAFF. The genes are TRBV27 and TRBJ1-1; 8 nucleotides agree with TRBD1. Germline trimming cut 5 bases from V and 8 bases from J; bases unmatched to any gene: 16. The CDR3 spans 16 residues. Germline CDR1 MNHEY, CDR2 SMNVEV (reference sequence).

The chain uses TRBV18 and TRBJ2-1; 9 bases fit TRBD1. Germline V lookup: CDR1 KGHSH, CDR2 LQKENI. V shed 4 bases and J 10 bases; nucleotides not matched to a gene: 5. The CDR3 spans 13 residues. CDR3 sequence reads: CASSRTGEGEQFF. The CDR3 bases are TGTGCCAGCTCACGGACAGGGGAAGGAGAGCAGTTCTTC.

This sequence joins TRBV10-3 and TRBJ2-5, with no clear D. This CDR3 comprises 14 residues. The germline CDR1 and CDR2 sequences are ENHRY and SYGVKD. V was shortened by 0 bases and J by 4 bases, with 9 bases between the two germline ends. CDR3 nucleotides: TGTGCCATCAGTGAGTCGTACCGAGGAGAGACCCAGTACTTC. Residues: CAISESYRGETQYF.

The chain's CDR3 is CASSFEPGEGTSGRYNEQFF. The CDR3 bases are TGCGCCAGCAGCTTCGAACCGGGGGAAGGGACTAGCGGGAGATACAATGAGCAGTTCTTC. The chain employs TRBV5-1 and TRBJ2-1, with 14 bases matching TRBD2. The CDR3 has 20 amino acids. In germline, CDR1 is SGHRS, CDR2 YFSETQ. V gave up 2 bases and J gave up 4 bases; unmatched junction bases: 14.

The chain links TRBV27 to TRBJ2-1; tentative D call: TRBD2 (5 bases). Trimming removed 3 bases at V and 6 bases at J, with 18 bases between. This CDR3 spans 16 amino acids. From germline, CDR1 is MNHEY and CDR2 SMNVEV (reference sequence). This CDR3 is CASSFSAGVGSNEQFF. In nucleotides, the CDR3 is TGTGCCAGCAGTTTTTCGGCCGGCGTGGGGAGCAATGAGCAGTTCTTC.

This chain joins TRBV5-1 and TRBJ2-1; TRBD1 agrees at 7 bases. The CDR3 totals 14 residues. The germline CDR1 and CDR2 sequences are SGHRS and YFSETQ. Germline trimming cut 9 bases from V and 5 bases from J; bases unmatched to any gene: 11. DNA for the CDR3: TGCGCCACCACCGAGGGGACAGCACACAATGAGCAGTTCTTC. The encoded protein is CATTEGTAHNEQFF.

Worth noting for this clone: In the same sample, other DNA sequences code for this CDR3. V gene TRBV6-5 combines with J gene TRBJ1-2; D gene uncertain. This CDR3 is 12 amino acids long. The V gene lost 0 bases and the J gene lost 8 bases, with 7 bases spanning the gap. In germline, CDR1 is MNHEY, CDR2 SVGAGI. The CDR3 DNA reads TGTGCCAGCAGTTACTCTTCCGGGGGCTACACCTTC. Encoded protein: CASSYSSGGYTF.

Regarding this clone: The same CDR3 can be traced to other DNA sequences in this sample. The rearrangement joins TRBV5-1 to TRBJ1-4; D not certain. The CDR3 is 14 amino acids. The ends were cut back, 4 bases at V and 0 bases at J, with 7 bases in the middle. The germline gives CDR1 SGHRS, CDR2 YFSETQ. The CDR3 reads CASSLTTTNEKLFF. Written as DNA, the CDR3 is TGCGCCAGCAGCCTGACAACAACTAATGAAAAACTGTTTTTT.

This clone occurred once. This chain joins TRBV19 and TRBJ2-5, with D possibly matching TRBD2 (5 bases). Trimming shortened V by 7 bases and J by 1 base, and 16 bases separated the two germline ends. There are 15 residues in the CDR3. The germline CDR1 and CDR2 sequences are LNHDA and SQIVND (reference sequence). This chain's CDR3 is CASTPGSAGQETQYF. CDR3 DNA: TGTGCCAGTACCCCGGGTAGCGCGGGCCAAGAGACCCAGTACTTC.

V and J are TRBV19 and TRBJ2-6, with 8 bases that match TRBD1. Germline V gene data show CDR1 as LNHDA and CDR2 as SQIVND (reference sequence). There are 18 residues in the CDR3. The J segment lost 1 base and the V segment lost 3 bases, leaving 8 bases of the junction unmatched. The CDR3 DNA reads TGTGCCAGTAGTATGAGCAGGGGGCGTCGATCTGGGGCCAACGTCCTGACTTTC. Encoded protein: CASSMSRGRRSGANVLTF. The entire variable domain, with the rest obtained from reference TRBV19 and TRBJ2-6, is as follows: DGGITQSPKYLFRKEGQNVTLSCEQNLNHDAMYWYRQDPGQGLRLIYYSQIVNDFQKGDIAEGYSVSREKKESFPLTVTSAQKNPTAFYLCASSMSRGRRSGANVLTFGAGSRLTVL.

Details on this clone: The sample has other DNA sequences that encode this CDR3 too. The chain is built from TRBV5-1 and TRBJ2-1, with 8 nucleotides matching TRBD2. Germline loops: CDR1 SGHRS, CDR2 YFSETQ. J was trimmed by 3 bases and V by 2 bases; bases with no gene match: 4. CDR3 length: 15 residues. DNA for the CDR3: TGCGCCAGCAGCTTCATAGCGGGAAGCTACAATGAGCAGTTCTTC. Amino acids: CASSFIAGSYNEQFF.

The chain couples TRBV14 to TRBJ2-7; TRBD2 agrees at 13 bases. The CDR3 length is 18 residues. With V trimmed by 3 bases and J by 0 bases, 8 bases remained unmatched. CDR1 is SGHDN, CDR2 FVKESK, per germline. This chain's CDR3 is CASSQRTSGSRSSYEQYF. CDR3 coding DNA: TGTGCCAGCAGCCAGAGGACTAGCGGGAGTAGGAGCTCCTACGAGCAGTACTTC.

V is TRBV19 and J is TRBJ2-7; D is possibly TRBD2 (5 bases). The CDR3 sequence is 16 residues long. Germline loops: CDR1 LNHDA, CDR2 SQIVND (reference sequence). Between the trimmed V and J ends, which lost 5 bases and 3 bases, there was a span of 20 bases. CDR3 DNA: TGTGCCAGTAGTGCGGGTGCCTTGGAGGCCTTCTACGAGCAGTACTTC. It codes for CASSAGALEAFYEQYF.

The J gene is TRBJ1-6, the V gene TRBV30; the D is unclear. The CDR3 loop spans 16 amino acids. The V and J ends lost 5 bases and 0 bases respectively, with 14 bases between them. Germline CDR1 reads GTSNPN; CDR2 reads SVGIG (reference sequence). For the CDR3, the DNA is TGTGCCTGGGTACAGTGGCGGGGCTCCTATAATTCACCCCTCCACTTT. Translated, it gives CAWVQWRGSYNSPLHF. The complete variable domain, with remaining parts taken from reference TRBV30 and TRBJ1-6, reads SQTIHQWPATLVQPVGSPLSLECTVEGTSNPNLYWYRQAAGRGLQLLFYSVGIGQISSEVPQNLSASRPQDRQFILSSKKLLLSDSGFYLCAWVQWRGSYNSPLHFGNGTRLTVT.

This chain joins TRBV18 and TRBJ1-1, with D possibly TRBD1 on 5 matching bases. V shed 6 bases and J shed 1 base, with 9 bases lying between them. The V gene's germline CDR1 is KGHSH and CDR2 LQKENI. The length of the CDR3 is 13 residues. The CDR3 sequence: CASSATANTEAFF. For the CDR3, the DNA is TGTGCCAGCTCCGCGACAGCGAACACTGAAGCTTTCTTT.

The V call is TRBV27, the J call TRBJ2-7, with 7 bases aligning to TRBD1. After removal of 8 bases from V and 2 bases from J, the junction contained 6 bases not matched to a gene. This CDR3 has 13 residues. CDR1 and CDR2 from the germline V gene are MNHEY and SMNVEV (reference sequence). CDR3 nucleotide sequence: TGTGCCAGCTCCAGGGGGATTACCTACGAGCAGTACTTC. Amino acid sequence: CASSRGITYEQYF.

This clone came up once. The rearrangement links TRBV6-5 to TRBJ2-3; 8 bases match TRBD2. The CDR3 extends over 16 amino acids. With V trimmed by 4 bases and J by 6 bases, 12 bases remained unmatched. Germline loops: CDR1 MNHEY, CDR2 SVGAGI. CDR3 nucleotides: TGTGCCAGCAGTTCCTGGGGGAGCGGGGGATCGGATACGCAGTATTTT. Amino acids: CASSSWGSGGSDTQYF.